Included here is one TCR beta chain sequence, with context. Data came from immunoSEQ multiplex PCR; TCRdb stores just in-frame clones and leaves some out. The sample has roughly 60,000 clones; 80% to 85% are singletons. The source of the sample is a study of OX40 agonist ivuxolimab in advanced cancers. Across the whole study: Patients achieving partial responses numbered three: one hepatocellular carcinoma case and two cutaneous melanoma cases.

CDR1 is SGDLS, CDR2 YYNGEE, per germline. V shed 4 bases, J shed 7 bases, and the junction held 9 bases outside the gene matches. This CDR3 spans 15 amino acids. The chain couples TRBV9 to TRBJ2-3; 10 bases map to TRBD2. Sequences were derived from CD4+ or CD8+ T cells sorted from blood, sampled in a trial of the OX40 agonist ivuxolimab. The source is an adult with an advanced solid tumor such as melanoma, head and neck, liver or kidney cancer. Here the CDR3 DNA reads TGTGCCAGCAGCCCCTTAGCGGGAGGCCCATATACGCAGTATTTT. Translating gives CASSPLAGGPYTQYF.